This T cell receptor beta chain was recovered during a study of chronic HIV infection and antiretroviral therapy. Each CDR3 protein gets one entry after TCRdb re-called the 5' RACE reads with MiXCR. Altogether 45,000 to 60,000 distinct CDR3 sequences are present, approximately 19% being singletons, with the ten largest covering approximately 2.8%. The V end lost 0 bases, the J end lost 5 bases, and 17 bases lay between the germline ends. CDR3 length equals 17 residues. CDR1 is MGHRA and CDR2 is YSYEKL in the germline V gene. This receptor was obtained from an adult who had HIV and had not received antiretroviral therapy, or was an uninfected healthy control (not recorded which). The sequenced material came from peripheral blood. V gene TRBV4-1 combines with J gene TRBJ2-1, with D possibly TRBD2 on 5 matching bases. CDR3 protein: CASSQDSPSGVNNEQFF. In DNA, the CDR3 is TGCGCCAGCAGCCAAGATTCCCCCAGCGGAGTAAACAATGAGCAGTTCTTC.